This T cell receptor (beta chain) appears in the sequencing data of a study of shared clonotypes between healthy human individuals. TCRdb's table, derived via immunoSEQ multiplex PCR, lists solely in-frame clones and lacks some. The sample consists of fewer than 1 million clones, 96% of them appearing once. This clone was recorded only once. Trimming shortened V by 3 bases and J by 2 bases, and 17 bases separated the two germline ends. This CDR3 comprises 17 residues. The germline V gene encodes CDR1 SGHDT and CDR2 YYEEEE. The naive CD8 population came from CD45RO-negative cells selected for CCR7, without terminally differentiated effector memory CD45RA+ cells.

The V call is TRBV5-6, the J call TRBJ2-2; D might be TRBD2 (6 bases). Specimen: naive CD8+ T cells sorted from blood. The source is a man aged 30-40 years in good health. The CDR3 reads CASSSQGAGRNTGELFF. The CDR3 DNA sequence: TGTGCCAGCAGCTCGCAAGGGGCCGGGAGAAACACCGGGGAGCTGTTTTTT.